The source of this T cell receptor (beta chain) is a study of blood T cell repertoires in COVID-19 (TCRdb year 2020). Concerning the study at large: Collaborator samples came from the United States, Italy and Spain and covered acute and convalescent phases of COVID-19. A freely available public database, intended as a resource for researchers studying the immune response to SARS-CoV-2, is where the repertoires were released. A de-identified subject ID, COVID-19 status, age in years and sex were almost always included in the sample metadata. Subjects who had been exposed to COVID-19, were actively infected with it, or had recovered from it provided the deeply sampled blood TCRbeta repertoires that made up the dataset. The samples were drawn from two sources: the first 160 participants of the ongoing ImmuneRACE study, and 1,254 subjects contributed by 6 global collaborators. The material from the prospective study consisted of cDNA or gDNA derived from T cells, B-cell-depleted T cells, or PBMCs. Where available, HLA class I and class II types were taken from metadata supplied by the sample provider and were not determined by assay-based typing. Results and caveats for the whole study, not just this receptor: How much clinical and demographic metadata was included differed by source and by participant, and the metadata was provided uncurated.

TCRbeta CDR3 regions were amplified from genomic DNA by means of the immunoSEQ Assay, a bias-controlled multiplex PCR. The published analysis was carried out like this. The number of nucleated cells in each sample was estimated by amplification of reference gene primers within the assay. To quantify the absolute abundance of each unique TCRbeta CDR3 rearrangement, sequence reads were collapsed and filtered. For each sample, productive Simpson clonality was calculated by taking the square root of Simpson's diversity index across productive rearrangements. The clones in this table, taken by TCRdb from immuneACCESS, are in-frame only. Not every clone is retained; where verified, under half of the shortfall comes from an unresolved V gene, and the cause of the rest is unknown. The D gene and trimming were derived from the DNA, and the V and J assignments and clone size from that table. Recorded for this sample are under 200,000 clones; more than 75% of them occurred a single time. The ten largest clones take up approximately 1.1% of the sample.

V trim: 2 bases; J trim: 4 bases; unmatched bases: 4. Measured from the cysteine to the phenylalanine, the CDR3 is 15 residues long. Only the CDR3 region is kept as DNA, spanning 45 bases read in frame from base 1. Sequences SGDLS (CDR1) and YYNGEE (CDR2) are obtained from the germline V gene. In regard to this clone: Its antigen remains unidentified. Per-nucleotide qualities are absent, and no much larger clonotype sits a single base away.

Collaborating institutions collected whole blood in K2EDTA tubes following their own protocols. For TCRbeta analysis, collaborators shipped samples in one of three forms: frozen whole blood, isolated PBMCs, or DNA extracted from either of those sample types. The sample taken for sequencing was peripheral blood. The sequence came from a man aged 40-50 years with acute or convalescent COVID-19. Recombination connected TRBV9 to TRBJ2-1; 9 bases in the junction line up with TRBD1. The sequence in DNA is TGTGCCAGCAGCGTTAGGACAGGGGCTTACAATGAGCAGTTCTTC. Translation gives CASSVRTGAYNEQFF.